Included here is one T cell receptor (beta chain) sequence, with context. Sequenced by immunoSEQ multiplex PCR; TCRdb stores in-frame clones only, minus some. The sample lists some 2 million clones; just under 95% were seen once. The sample belongs to a study of shared clonotypes between healthy human individuals. CD45RO-negative CD8 cells positively selected for CCR7 made up the naive population, which excluded terminally differentiated effector memory CD45RA+ cells. Trimming left V 3 bases short and J 3 bases short, with 13 bases between. The CDR3 has 14 amino acids. Germline assignment: CDR1 SGDLS and CDR2 YYNGEE.

Sequencing was done on a sample of naive CD8+ T cells sorted from blood. The J gene is TRBJ2-7, the V gene TRBV9; D gene unclear. The sequence was collected from a man aged 18 to 29 in good health. Here the CDR3 DNA reads TGTGCCAGCAGCGCGGACGACAAGTACTACGAGCAGTACTTC. This gives the protein CASSADDKYYEQYF.